What follows describes a single TCR beta chain. Its antigen is undetermined. Each CDR3 protein is one row after TCRdb ran MiXCR on the reads. The table lists 450,000 to 550,000 distinct CDR3 sequences, about 39% of them singletons. V dropped 0 bases and J dropped 6 bases, with 9 bases sitting between them. Germline CDR1 is MNHNS and CDR2 is SASEGT. This CDR3 has 14 amino acids. The sample is drawn from a study of T cell repertoires in cytomegalovirus infection. Study-wide context: Public signatures in TCR beta pointed to CMV infection and matching HLA type.

The clonotype originates from a human donor in good health (CMV status not recorded). Some clones in this sample may be carry-over from other donors' samples. V usage is TRBV6-1 and J usage is TRBJ2-4; possible D gene TRBD2, 5 bases. The sample here was cultured PBMCs, taken from culture after CMV antigen stimulation. The CDR3 coding sequence is TGTGCCAGCAGTGAAGCATCGGGAACAAACATTCAGTACTTC. Translation gives CASSEASGTNIQYF.